These T cell receptor beta chains were read from a single sample in a study of graft-versus-host responses after intestinal transplantation. The protocol was immunoSEQ multiplex PCR, while the TCRdb copy is restricted to in-frame clones and leaves out a portion. Counted here are 20,000 to 25,000 clones, around three quarters occurring once; the ten biggest clones make up under 4%. Sequenced here: ileum tissue, sampled 12 days after intestinal transplant. Receptors originate from a human patient who received an intestinal transplant, so some T cells may come from the graft donor. Each CDR3 is given with its conserved first and last residue. D genes are given only for firm matches. Some rows have no size entry. The others give once, few or many, or a class for an expanded clone.

v_gene	d_gene	j_gene	abundance	CDR3nt	CDR3aa
TRBV7-9	TRBD2	TRBJ2-7	NA	TGTGCCAGCAGCTGGGGACTAGGGGTCACGGTAAAATTCTTC	CASSWGLGVTVKFF
TRBV19	NA	TRBJ2-1	NA	TGTGCCAGTAGTATCCAGGGGCCCGCCAACAATGAGCAGTTCTTC	CASSIQGPANNEQFF
TRBV25-1	TRBD1	TRBJ2-2	NA	TGTGCCAGCAGTCCCCGGGACAGGGTCACCGGGGAGCTGTTTTTT	CASSPRDRVTGELFF
TRBV27	NA	TRBJ2-7	NA	TGTGCCAGCAGTTTATCCTTGCGGGGTGGGGAGCAGTACTTC	CASSLSLRGGEQYF
TRBV11-3	TRBD1	TRBJ1-2	NA	TGTGCCAGCAGCGGAGACAGGGTCGGAGGCTACACCTTC	CASSGDRVGGYTF
TRBV4-1	NA	TRBJ2-7	few	TGCGCCAGCAGCCAAGGAACTGGGGCTTCCTACGAGCAGTACTTC	CASSQGTGASYEQYF
TRBV19	TRBD1	TRBJ1-5	NA	TGTGCCAGCGGCGACAGGGGTGGTCAGCCCCAGCATTTT	CASGDRGGQPQHF
TRBV6-4	TRBD1	TRBJ2-5	NA	TGTGCCAGCAGCCGGGGACAGGGTGAGACCCAGTACTTC	CASSRGQGETQYF
TRBV4-2	TRBD2	TRBJ2-3	NA	TGTGCCAGCAGCCAAGATTATTTGTTCGCGGGGGGGCTCCCAGATACGCAGTATTTT	CASSQDYLFAGGLPDTQYF
TRBV12-2	NA	TRBJ2-1	NA	TGTGCAAGTCGCACAGGGGGCGATGAGCAGTTCTTC	CASRTGGDEQFF
TRBV2	TRBD1	TRBJ1-2	NA	TGTGCCAGCGACAGGGTGGGGCTAAACTATGGCTACACCTTC	CASDRVGLNYGYTF
TRBV7-9	NA	TRBJ1-1	NA	TGTGCCAGCAGCTTATTAGCAGGGGTGTTGGGAAGAGCTTTCTTT	CASSLLAGVLGRAFF
TRBV18	NA	TRBJ1-2	NA	TGTGCCAGCTCACCAACAGGGATCGACTATGGCTACACCTTC	CASSPTGIDYGYTF
TRBV7-9	NA	TRBJ1-4	NA	TGTGCCAGCAGCTTAATGGGGGGGGAACTGTTTTTT	CASSLMGGELFF
TRBV4-2	NA	TRBJ2-5	NA	TGTGCCAGCAGCCAAGTCGGGTCCCAGACGGGAGACCAAGAGACCCAGTACTTC	CASSQVGSQTGDQETQYF
TRBV19	NA	TRBJ1-1	NA	TGTGCCACCTCAACAGGACTGAACACTGAAGCTTTCTTT	CATSTGLNTEAFF
TRBV5-1	TRBD1	TRBJ2-5	few	TGCGCCAGCAGAGACAGGGGAAATGACTTC	CASRDRGNDF
TRBV2	NA	TRBJ1-5	NA	TGTGCCAGCAGTGAGATAGACACCTTTCAGCCCCAGCATTTT	CASSEIDTFQPQHF
TRBV5-4	NA	TRBJ2-1	NA	TGTGCCAGCAGGCGAGGGAATGAGCAGTTCTTC	CASRRGNEQFF
TRBV10-3	NA	TRBJ1-1	NA	TGTGCCATCACCCCTGGGGGCGGGGGAGGGATCACTGAAGCTTTCTTT	CAITPGGGGGITEAFF
TRBV5-1	NA	TRBJ2-3	NA	TGCGCCAGCAGCCTAAACCGGGACACAGATACGCAGTATTTT	CASSLNRDTDTQYF
TRBV7-2	NA	TRBJ1-6	NA	TGTGCCAGCAGCTTAGAGGCGGAGAGAGCCTATAATTCACCCCTCCACTTT	CASSLEAERAYNSPLHF
TRBV5-4	NA	TRBJ1-1	NA	TGTGCCAGCAGCTTCCTCGACTTGAACACTGAAGCTTTCTTT	CASSFLDLNTEAFF
TRBV5-1	NA	TRBJ2-3	NA	TGCGCCAGCAGCTTGGTCCCGGGGGATACGCAGTATTTT	CASSLVPGDTQYF
TRBV21-1	NA	TRBJ2-1	NA	TGTGCCAGCAGCAAAGGAGCGGGGGCAGATAACAATGAGCAGTTCTTC	CASSKGAGADNNEQFF
TRBV5-4	TRBD1	TRBJ1-2	NA	TGTGCCAGCAGCTCCGGGACAGGCAACCTTTGGATTTATGGCTACACCTTC	CASSSGTGNLWIYGYTF
TRBV6-5	TRBD1	TRBJ1-1	NA	TGTGCCAGCAGGCCCTGGGGACAGGGGGCCACTGAAGCTTTCTTT	CASRPWGQGATEAFF
TRBV14	NA	TRBJ2-1	NA	TGTGCCAGCAGCCAAGATCCCCCCCGGGGGTTGCGTTACAATGAGCAGTTCTTC	CASSQDPPRGLRYNEQFF
TRBV7-9	TRBD1	TRBJ2-5	once	TGTGCCAGCAGCTTAGCGTACAGGGGGCGCGGGGAGACCCAGTACTTC	CASSLAYRGRGETQYF
TRBV29-1	TRBD1	TRBJ1-2	NA	TGCAGCGGTCAGGGGGCAAGTGGCTACACCTTC	CSGQGASGYTF
TRBV6-5	TRBD1	TRBJ1-4	NA	TGTGCCAGCAGTCGACAGGGTTCCGAAAAACTGTTTTTT	CASSRQGSEKLFF
TRBV9	TRBD2	TRBJ2-5	NA	TGTGCCAGCAGCGTAGGGATTAGCGGGGTGGAGACCCAGTACTTC	CASSVGISGVETQYF
TRBV15	TRBD2	TRBJ2-2	NA	TGTGCCACCAGCAGAGATTCGGGCGGGGGGAACACCGGGGAGCTGTTTTTT	CATSRDSGGGNTGELFF
TRBV5-4	NA	TRBJ2-7	NA	TGTGCCAGCAGCTTCAGCGAGGTAGAGCAGTACTTC	CASSFSEVEQYF
TRBV5-4	NA	TRBJ1-2	NA	TGTGCCAGCAGCTTGAACACCCTCAACTATGGCTACACCTTC	CASSLNTLNYGYTF
TRBV11-2	TRBD2	TRBJ2-7	NA	TGTGCCAGCCGACCATGCGGGGGCGAGCAGTACTTC	CASRPCGGEQYF
TRBV4-1	TRBD1	TRBJ2-7	once	TGCGCCAGCAGCCAAGCGACCCCGGGACAGGGAACCTACGAGCAGTACTTC	CASSQATPGQGTYEQYF
TRBV28	NA	TRBJ1-1	NA	TGTGCCAGCAGTTTTTTCCCGGGACAGAACACTGAAGCTTTCTTT	CASSFFPGQNTEAFF
TRBV6-5	NA	TRBJ1-2	NA	TGTGCCAGCAGCCCAGACACCCTCAACAGTGGCTACACCTTC	CASSPDTLNSGYTF
TRBV6-4	NA	TRBJ1-1	NA	TGTGCCAGCAGAGAAACACCGAACACTGAAGCTTTCTTT	CASRETPNTEAFF
TRBV6-5	NA	TRBJ2-7	NA	TGTGCCAGCAGTTACGGCGGGCTCTACGAGCAGTACTTC	CASSYGGLYEQYF
TRBV7-9	NA	TRBJ1-3	NA	TGTGCCAGCAGCCCCCTCGGGGGGGACACCATATATTTT	CASSPLGGDTIYF
TRBV29-1	TRBD2	TRBJ2-1	NA	TGCAGCGTTGAGAGGCGGGGGAATGAGCAGTTCTTC	CSVERRGNEQFF
TRBV15	TRBD1	TRBJ2-5	NA	TGTGCCACCAGCAGAGATGGACAGGCCCGGGAGACCCAGTACTTC	CATSRDGQARETQYF
TRBV4-2	NA	TRBJ2-1	NA	TGTGCCAGCAGCCAAGACGGCGGCGGAGATGAGCAGTTCTTC	CASSQDGGGDEQFF
TRBV10-2	NA	TRBJ2-5	NA	TGCGCCAGCAGCCGACTGTACCAAGAGACCCAGTACTTC	CASSRLYQETQYF
TRBV19	NA	TRBJ1-2	NA	TGTGCCAGTAGTCCCACCGGCTATGGCTACACCTTC	CASSPTGYGYTF
TRBV18	TRBD2	TRBJ2-1	NA	TGTGCCAGCTCCCACGGCGGGGGGAATGAGCAGTTCTTC	CASSHGGGNEQFF
TRBV21-1	NA	TRBJ1-4	once	TGTGCCAGCAGCAAAGGTCGTGGGTCAGATACCCAGGCACTGTTTTTT	CASSKGRGSDTQALFF
TRBV5-6	NA	TRBJ1-2	NA	TGTGCCAGCAGCTTGGGGACAGTGACTAACTATGGCTACACCTTC	CASSLGTVTNYGYTF
TRBV19	NA	TRBJ1-5	NA	TGTGCCAGTAGTATGGGACAATATAGCAATCAGCCCCAGCATTTT	CASSMGQYSNQPQHF
TRBV29-1	TRBD1	TRBJ1-1	NA	TGCAGCGTTAATTTCGGGACAGCTAACACTGAAGCTTTCTTT	CSVNFGTANTEAFF
TRBV9	NA	TRBJ2-1	NA	TGTGCCAGCAGCGTAGCGGGGAACCTCTGGCACAATGAGCAGTTCTTC	CASSVAGNLWHNEQFF
TRBV19	NA	TRBJ1-5	NA	TGTGCCAGTAGTTGGACGGGCTTGGAGGAAAGTCAGCCCCAGCATTTT	CASSWTGLEESQPQHF
TRBV15	TRBD2	TRBJ2-7	NA	TGTGCCACCAGAGACGGGGGGACCTACGAGCAGTACTTC	CATRDGGTYEQYF
TRBV11-3	NA	TRBJ2-5	few	TGTGCCAGCAGCCTGGGTTCGGGGGAGACCCAGTACTTC	CASSLGSGETQYF
TRBV10-3	NA	TRBJ2-7	once	TGTGCCATCAGTGAGTATCCTAGTTCCGTCTCCGAGCAGTACTTC	CAISEYPSSVSEQYF
TRBV5-5	NA	TRBJ1-2	NA	TGTGCCAGCAGCTTGCGATGGGACACCCTCGGGTATGGCTACACCTTC	CASSLRWDTLGYGYTF
TRBV4-2	NA	TRBJ2-2	NA	TGTGCCAGCAGCCAATCGAAGTGGGCCGACGGGGAGCTGTTTTTT	CASSQSKWADGELFF
TRBV11-2	TRBD1	TRBJ2-3	NA	TGTGCCAGCAGCTTTCCCCGGACAGGGGAGGCAGATACGCAGTATTTT	CASSFPRTGEADTQYF